The 19 T cell receptor beta chains given below trace back to one sample, sequenced in a study of T cells after yellow fever vaccination. TCRdb analysed the 5' RACE reads with MiXCR anew, one entry per CDR3 protein. Among some 100,000 distinct CDR3 sequences, roughly 8.2% were seen once, and the ten largest hold around 17%. The sequencing used CD8+ T cells not binding an NS4B(214-222) dextramer, sorted from PBMCs, collected roughly 15 days after the first yellow fever vaccination. The receptors come from a man between 18 and 29 years old who received the YFV17D yellow fever vaccine.

The CDR3 loop is CASSLRRELMNTEAFF. For the CDR3, the DNA is TGCGCCAGCAGCCTAAGGCGGGAGTTAATGAACACTGAAGCTTTCTTT. The chain has TRBV4-3 and TRBJ1-1; D remains ambiguous. Per germline, CDR1 LGHNA and CDR2 YSLEER. The V end lost 4 bases, the J end lost 0 bases, and 15 bases lay between the germline ends. The length of the CDR3 is 16 residues.

The V and J genes are TRBV7-2 and TRBJ2-5; D uncertain. The CDR3 sequence is 14 residues long. V gave up 6 bases and J gave up 3 bases, with 14 bases separating them. CDR1 SGHTA and CDR2 FQGNSA come from the germline V gene. The CDR3 DNA sequence: TGTGCCAGCAGTTCCCCGTTGCCAAAAGAGACCCAGTACTTC. Translated: CASSSPLPKETQYF.

The rearrangement links TRBV27 to TRBJ1-1; no clear D. Trimming removed 3 bases from V and 1 base from J, with 6 bases in between. The CDR3 has 13 residues. Per germline, CDR1 MNHEY and CDR2 SMNVEV (reference sequence). CDR3 amino acids: CASSFGSNTEAFF. As DNA, the CDR3 is TGTGCCAGCAGTTTCGGATCGAACACTGAAGCTTTCTTT.

There are a few counts of this clonotype. As DNA, the CDR3 is TGTGCCAGCAGCCGCCAGAGGGCTTCGAGGGATGGCTACACCTTC. Residues: CASSRQRASRDGYTF. The chain employs TRBV6-1 and TRBJ1-2; D remains unclear. The CDR3 runs 15 residues. V lost 6 bases and J 6 bases, leaving 20 bases between the germline ends. CDR1 is MNHNS, CDR2 SASEGT, per germline.

This clonotype was seen a few times. The chain couples TRBV6-1 to TRBJ2-3; 7 bases fit TRBD1. V dropped 5 bases and J dropped 6; count of bases not matched to a gene: 8. The CDR3 runs to 14 residues. Germline V CDR1 and CDR2: MNHNS, SASEGT. The CDR3 DNA sequence: TGTGCCAGCAGTCCGACAGGGCCGGGGGATACGCAGTATTTT. Protein: CASSPTGPGDTQYF.

The genes are TRBV30 and TRBJ2-1; 9 bases map to TRBD2. V was clipped by 0 bases and J by 2 bases; unmatched bases: 11. The CDR3 covers 18 residues. Germline V gene lookup returns CDR1 GTSNPN and CDR2 SVGIG (reference sequence). The chain's CDR3 is CAWSVLMSQRGAYNEQFF. The CDR3 DNA reads TGTGCCTGGAGTGTACTTATGTCCCAGCGGGGGGCCTACAATGAGCAGTTCTTC.

The chain joins TRBV6-2 or TRBV6-3 to TRBJ2-7; 7 positions agree with TRBD1. Germline V gives CDR1 MNHEY, CDR2 SVGEGT. The J segment lost 3 bases and the V segment lost 3 bases, leaving 11 bases of the junction unmatched. The CDR3 has 16 amino acids. The CDR3 DNA reads as TGTGCCAGCAGTTATAGAGGGACAGCGGCCCTCTACGAGCAGTACGTC. It codes for CASSYRGTAALYEQYV.

The chain is built from TRBV4-3 and TRBJ2-3; the match to TRBD2 covers 11 bases. Germline CDR1 reads LGHNA; CDR2 reads YSLEER. CDR3 length: 17 residues. The junction had 5 bases not matched to a gene; V was cut back by 0 bases and J by 3 bases. Written as DNA, the CDR3 is TGCGCCAGCAGCCAAGATCGGAGACTAGCGGGAACAGATACGCAGTATTTT. It translates to CASSQDRRLAGTDTQYF.

This clonotype was recorded a few times. The V gene is TRBV6-1, the J gene TRBJ2-7, with D unclear. Trimming took 2 bases from V and 3 from J, leaving 11 bases between them. The CDR3 has 14 amino acids. The V gene's germline CDR1 is MNHNS and CDR2 SASEGT. CDR3 residues: CASSELQSLYEQYF. CDR3 coding DNA: TGTGCCAGCAGTGAACTACAGAGTCTCTACGAGCAGTACTTC.

V is TRBV18 and J is TRBJ2-7; TRBD2 is a possible D gene (5 bases). The CDR3 sequence is 17 residues long. The germline V gene has CDR1 KGHSH and CDR2 LQKENI. V lost 6 bases, J lost 0 bases, and 21 bases lay in between. CDR3 coding DNA: TGTGCCAGCTCTCTCGAGGACTCGGTAGTCTTCTCCTACGAGCAGTACTTC. It specifies CASSLEDSVVFSYEQYF.

This clonotype occurred many times. The V and J genes are TRBV21-1 and TRBJ2-7; the table's D call of TRBD1 was not tested on the DNA. TRBV21-1 is a documented pseudogene. The CDR3 contains 12 residues. This CDR3 is CASSKGRQLQYV. The CDR3 coding sequence is TGTGCCAGCAGCAAAGGCCGACAGTTGCAGTACGTC.

This clonotype came up many times. The chain is built from TRBV4-2 and TRBJ2-7; D is unresolved. Germline V gene sequence: CDR1 LGHNA, CDR2 YNFKEQ. V was shortened by 0 bases and J by 3 bases, with 21 bases between the two germline ends. The CDR3 is 18 amino acids. CDR3 nucleotide sequence: TGTGCCAGCAGCCAAGATTCGGCCTTCTCAGGATTGGACTACGAGCAGTACTTC. Translated, it gives CASSQDSAFSGLDYEQYF.

The rearrangement uses TRBV18 and TRBJ2-2; D unresolved. V was pared by 3 bases and J by 7 bases, with 15 bases between. In germline, CDR1 is KGHSH, CDR2 LQKENI. The CDR3 consists of 15 residues. CDR3 loop: CASSPSNEKVGELFF. In DNA, the CDR3 is TGTGCCAGCTCACCCAGCAACGAAAAGGTCGGGGAGCTGTTTTTT.

This clonotype was found many times. The CDR3 protein is CASSFLPGDTQYF. The CDR3 coding sequence is TGTGCCAGCAGTTTCTTACCGGGAGATACGCAGTATTTT. The V and J genes are TRBV12-3 or TRBV12-4 and TRBJ2-3, with D hard to call. The CDR3 totals 13 residues. V was cut by 3 bases and J by 5 bases, with 9 bases left in between.

This clonotype has only a few counts. The rearrangement uses TRBV28 and TRBJ1-2, with 12 bases fitting TRBD1. J lost 4 bases, V lost 8 bases, and 8 bases had no gene match. This CDR3 is 15 amino acids long. Germline V gene data show CDR1 as MDHEN and CDR2 as SYDVKM. The DNA for the CDR3 is TGTGCCAGCGGGGACAGGGGGCTTTTGATCTATGGCTACACCTTC. Translating it yields CASGDRGLLIYGYTF.

In its sample, this clonotype was seen many times. The rearrangement joins TRBV27 to TRBJ2-3; no definite D call. With 0 bases removed from V and 2 bases from J, the gap between germline ends came to 6 bases. CDR1 and CDR2 (germline): MNHEY, SMNVEV (reference sequence). The CDR3 totals 14 residues. The CDR3 protein is CASSLSVDTDTQYF. In nucleotides, the CDR3 is TGTGCCAGCAGTTTATCTGTAGACACAGATACGCAGTATTTT.

There are a few counts of this clonotype. V usage is TRBV4-1 and J usage is TRBJ2-2; tentatively, D is TRBD1 or TRBD2 (6 bases each). V lost 4 bases to trimming and J lost 4 bases, with 16 bases between them. The germline V gene encodes CDR1 MGHRA and CDR2 YSYEKL. CDR3 length: 16 amino acids. CDR3 sequence: CASSPGAPRPTGELFF. The DNA for the CDR3 is TGCGCCAGCAGCCCGGGGGCCCCCCGACCCACCGGGGAGCTGTTTTTT.

The chain has TRBV5-4 and TRBJ2-3; possibly TRBD2 for D (7 bases). Trimming stripped 0 bases from V and 5 bases from J, with 13 bases between. There are 15 residues in the CDR3. Germline CDR1 SGHNT, CDR2 YYREEE (reference sequence). The CDR3 here is CASSLVGGPEDTQYF. As DNA, the CDR3 is TGTGCCAGCAGCTTGGTGGGGGGGCCCGAAGATACGCAGTATTTT.

This chain connects TRBV28 to TRBJ1-5; 10 nucleotides match TRBD1. With V trimmed by 8 bases and J by 4 bases, 11 bases remained unmatched. Germline assignment: CDR1 MDHEN and CDR2 SYDVKM. The CDR3 extends over 16 amino acids. Written as DNA, the CDR3 is TGTGCCAGCGACAGGGGGCTAGCTTCGGGAAATCAGCCCCAGCATTTT. Its translation: CASDRGLASGNQPQHF.